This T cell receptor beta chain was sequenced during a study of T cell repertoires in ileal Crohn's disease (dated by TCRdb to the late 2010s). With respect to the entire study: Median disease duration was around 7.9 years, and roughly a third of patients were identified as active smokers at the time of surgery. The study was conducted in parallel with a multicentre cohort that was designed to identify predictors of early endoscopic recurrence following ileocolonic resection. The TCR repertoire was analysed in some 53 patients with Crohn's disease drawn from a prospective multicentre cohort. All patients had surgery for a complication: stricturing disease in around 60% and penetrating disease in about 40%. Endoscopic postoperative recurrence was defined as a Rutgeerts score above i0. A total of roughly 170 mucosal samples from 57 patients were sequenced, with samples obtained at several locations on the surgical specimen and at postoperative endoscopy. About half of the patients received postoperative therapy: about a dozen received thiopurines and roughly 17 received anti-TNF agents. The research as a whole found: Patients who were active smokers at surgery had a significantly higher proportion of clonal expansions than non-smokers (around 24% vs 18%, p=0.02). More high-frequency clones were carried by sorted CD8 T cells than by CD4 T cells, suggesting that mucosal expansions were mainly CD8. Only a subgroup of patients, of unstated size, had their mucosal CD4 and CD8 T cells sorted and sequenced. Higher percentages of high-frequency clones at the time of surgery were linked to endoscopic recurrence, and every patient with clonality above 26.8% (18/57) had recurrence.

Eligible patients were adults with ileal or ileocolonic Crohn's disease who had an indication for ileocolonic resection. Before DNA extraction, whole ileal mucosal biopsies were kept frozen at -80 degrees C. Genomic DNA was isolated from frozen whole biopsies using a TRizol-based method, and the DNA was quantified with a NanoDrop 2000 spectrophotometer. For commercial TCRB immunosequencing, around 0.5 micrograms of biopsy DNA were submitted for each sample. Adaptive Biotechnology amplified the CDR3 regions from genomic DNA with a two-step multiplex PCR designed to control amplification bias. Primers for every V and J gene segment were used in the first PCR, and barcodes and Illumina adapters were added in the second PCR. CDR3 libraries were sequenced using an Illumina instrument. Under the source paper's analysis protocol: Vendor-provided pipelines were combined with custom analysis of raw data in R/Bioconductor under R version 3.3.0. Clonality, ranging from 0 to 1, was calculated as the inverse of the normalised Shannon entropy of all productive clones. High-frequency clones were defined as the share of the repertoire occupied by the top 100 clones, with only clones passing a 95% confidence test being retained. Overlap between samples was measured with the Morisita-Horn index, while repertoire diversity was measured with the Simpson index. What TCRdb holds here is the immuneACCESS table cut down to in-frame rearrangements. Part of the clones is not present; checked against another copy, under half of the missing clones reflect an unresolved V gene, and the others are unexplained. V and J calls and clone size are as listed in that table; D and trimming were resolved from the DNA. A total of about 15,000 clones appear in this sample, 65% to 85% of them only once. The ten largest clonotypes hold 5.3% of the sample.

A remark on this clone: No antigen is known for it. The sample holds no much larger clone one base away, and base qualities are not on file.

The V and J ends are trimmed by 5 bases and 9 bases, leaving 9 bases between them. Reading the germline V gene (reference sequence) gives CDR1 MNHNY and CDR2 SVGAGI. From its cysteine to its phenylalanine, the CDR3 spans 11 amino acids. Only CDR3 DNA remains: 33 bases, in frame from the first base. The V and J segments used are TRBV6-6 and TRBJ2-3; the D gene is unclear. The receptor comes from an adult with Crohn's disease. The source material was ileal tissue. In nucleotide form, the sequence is TGTGCCAGCAGTAACAGTGGGACGCAGTATTTT. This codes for CASSNSGTQYF.